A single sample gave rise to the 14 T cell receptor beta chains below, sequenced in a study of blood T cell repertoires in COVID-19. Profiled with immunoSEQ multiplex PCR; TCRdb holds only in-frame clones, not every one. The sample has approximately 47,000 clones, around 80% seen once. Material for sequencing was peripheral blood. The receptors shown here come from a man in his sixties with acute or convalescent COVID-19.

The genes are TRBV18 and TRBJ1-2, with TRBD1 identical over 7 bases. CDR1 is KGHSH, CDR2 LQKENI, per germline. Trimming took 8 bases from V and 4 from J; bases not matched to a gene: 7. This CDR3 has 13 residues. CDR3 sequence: CASTPGQLYGYTF. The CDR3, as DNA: TGTGCCAGCACCCCGGGACAGCTCTATGGCTACACCTTC.

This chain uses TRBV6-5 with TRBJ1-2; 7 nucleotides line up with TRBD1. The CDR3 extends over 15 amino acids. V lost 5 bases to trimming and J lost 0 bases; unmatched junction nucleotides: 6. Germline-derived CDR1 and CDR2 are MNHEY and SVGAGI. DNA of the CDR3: TGTGCCAGCAGTAACCCAGGGGGTGCTAACTATGGCTACACCTTC. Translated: CASSNPGGANYGYTF.

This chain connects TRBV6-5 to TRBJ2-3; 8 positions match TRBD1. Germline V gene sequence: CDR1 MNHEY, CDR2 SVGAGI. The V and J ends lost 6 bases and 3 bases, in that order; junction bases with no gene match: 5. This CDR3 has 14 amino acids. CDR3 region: CASSRTGWTDTQYF. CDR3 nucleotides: TGTGCCAGCAGCCGGACAGGGTGGACAGATACGCAGTATTTT.

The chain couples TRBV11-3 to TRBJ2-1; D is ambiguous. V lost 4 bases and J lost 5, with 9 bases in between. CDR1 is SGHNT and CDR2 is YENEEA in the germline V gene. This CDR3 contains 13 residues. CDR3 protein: CASSSEANNEQFF. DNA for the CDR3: TGTGCCAGCAGCTCCGAAGCGAACAATGAGCAGTTCTTC.

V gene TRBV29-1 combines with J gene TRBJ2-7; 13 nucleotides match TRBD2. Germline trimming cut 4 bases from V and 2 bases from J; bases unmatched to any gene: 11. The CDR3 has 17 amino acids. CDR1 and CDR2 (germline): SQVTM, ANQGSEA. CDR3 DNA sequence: TGCAGCGTTGCCGGGACTAGCGGGGCGGGGGGGCCCTACGAGCAGTACTTC. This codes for CSVAGTSGAGGPYEQYF.

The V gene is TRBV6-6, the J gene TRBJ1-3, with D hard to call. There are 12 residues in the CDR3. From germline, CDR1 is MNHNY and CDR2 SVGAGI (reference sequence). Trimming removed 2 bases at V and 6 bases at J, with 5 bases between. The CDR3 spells CASSYNQNTIYF. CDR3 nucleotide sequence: TGTGCCAGCAGTTACAATCAAAACACCATATATTTT.

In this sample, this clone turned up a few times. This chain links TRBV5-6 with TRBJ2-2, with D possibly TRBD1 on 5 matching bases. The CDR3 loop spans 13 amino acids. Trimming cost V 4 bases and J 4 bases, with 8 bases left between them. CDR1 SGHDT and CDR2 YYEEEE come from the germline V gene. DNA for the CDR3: TGTGCCAGCAGCAGGGGTATCACCGGGGAGCTGTTTTTT. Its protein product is CASSRGITGELFF.

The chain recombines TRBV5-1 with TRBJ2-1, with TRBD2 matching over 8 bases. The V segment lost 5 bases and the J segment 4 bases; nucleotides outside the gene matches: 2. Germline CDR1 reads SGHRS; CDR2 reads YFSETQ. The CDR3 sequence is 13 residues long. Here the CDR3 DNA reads TGCGCCAGCAGAGGGACTAGTTACAATGAGCAGTTCTTC. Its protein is CASRGTSYNEQFF. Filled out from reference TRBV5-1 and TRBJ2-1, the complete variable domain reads KAGVTQTPRYLIKTRGQQVTLSCSPISGHRSVSWYQQTPGQGLQFLFEYFSETQRNKGNFPGRFSGRQFSNSRSEMNVSTLELGDSALYLCASRGTSYNEQFFGPGTRLTVL.

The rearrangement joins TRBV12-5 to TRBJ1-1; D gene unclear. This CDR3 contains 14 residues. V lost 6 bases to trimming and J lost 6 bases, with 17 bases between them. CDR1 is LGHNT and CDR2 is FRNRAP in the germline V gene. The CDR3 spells CASGSFSEWSEAFF. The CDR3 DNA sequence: TGTGCTAGTGGCTCTTTTTCGGAGTGGTCTGAAGCTTTCTTT.

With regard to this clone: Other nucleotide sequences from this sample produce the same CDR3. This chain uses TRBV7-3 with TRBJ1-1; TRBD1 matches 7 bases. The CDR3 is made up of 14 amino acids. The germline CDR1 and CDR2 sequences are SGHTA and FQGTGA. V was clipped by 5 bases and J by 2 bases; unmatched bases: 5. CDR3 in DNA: TGTGCCAGCAGCCCGGGACAGTTAAACACTGAAGCTTTCTTT. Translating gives CASSPGQLNTEAFF. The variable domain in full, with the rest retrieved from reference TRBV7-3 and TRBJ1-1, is GAGVSQTPSNKVTEKGKYVELRCDPISGHTALYWYRQSLGQGPEFLIYFQGTGAADDSGLPNDRFFAVRPEGSVSTLKIQRTERGDSAVYLCASSPGQLNTEAFFGQGTRLTVV.

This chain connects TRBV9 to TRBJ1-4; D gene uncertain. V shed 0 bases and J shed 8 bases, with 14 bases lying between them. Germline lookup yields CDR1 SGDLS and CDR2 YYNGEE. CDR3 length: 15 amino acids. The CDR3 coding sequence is TGTGCCAGCAGCGTAGGCCCACAAGGGAGGGAAAAACTGTTTTTT. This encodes CASSVGPQGREKLFF.

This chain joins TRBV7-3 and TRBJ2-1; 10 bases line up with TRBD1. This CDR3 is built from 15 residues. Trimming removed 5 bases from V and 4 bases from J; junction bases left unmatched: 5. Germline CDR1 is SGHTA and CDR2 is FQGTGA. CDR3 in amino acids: CASSAGTGEYNEQFF. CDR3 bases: TGTGCCAGCAGCGCCGGGACAGGGGAATACAATGAGCAGTTCTTC.

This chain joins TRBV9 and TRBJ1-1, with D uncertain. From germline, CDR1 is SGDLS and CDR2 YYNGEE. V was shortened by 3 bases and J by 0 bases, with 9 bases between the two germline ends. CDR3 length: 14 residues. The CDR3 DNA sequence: TGTGCCAGCAGCGATCTTTCTATGAACACTGAAGCTTTCTTT. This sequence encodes CASSDLSMNTEAFF.

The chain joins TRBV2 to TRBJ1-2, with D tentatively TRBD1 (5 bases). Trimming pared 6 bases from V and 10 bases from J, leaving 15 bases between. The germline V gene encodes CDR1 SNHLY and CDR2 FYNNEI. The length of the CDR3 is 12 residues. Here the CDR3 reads CASSGTTLFYTF. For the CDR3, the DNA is TGTGCCAGCAGCGGGACTACGCTCTTCTACACCTTC.